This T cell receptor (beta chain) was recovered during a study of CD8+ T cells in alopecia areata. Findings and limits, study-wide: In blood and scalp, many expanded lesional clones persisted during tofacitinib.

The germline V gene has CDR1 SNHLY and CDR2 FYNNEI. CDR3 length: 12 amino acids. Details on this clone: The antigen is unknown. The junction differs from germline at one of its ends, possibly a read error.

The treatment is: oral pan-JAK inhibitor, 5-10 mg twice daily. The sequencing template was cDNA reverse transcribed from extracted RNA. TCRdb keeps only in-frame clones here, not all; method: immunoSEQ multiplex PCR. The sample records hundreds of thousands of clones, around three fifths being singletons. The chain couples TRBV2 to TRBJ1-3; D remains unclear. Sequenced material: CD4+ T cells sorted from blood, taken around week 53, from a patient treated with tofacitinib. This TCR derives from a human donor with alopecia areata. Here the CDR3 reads CASSGDGDTIYF. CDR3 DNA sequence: TGTGCCAGCAGCGGGGATGGAGACACCATATATTTT.